The source of this T cell receptor beta chain is a study of blood T cell repertoires in COVID-19. Across the whole study: The United States, Italy and Spain were the sources of the acute and convalescent COVID-19 samples. T cells, B-cell-depleted T cells, or PBMCs supplied cDNA or gDNA.

The V and J ends lost 7 bases and 1 base respectively, with 11 bases between them. The CDR3 contains 14 residues. Germline loops: CDR1 SNHLY, CDR2 FYNNEI. Original methodology: Estimated nucleated cell counts came from reference gene primer amplification. Using immunoSEQ multiplex PCR, the repertoire was profiled, and TCRdb retains in-frame clones only, with some absent. V and J calls and clone size come straight from that table; D and trimming were deduced from the DNA. The sample has about 68,000 clones, approximately 85% seen once. The rearrangement links TRBV2 to TRBJ1-5; no reliable D call. The sample was peripheral blood. This TCR derives from a man aged 50 to 60 with acute or convalescent COVID-19. CDR3 in amino acids: CASTGAGSNQPQHF. DNA of the CDR3: TGTGCCAGCACGGGTGCGGGGAGCAATCAGCCCCAGCATTTT.